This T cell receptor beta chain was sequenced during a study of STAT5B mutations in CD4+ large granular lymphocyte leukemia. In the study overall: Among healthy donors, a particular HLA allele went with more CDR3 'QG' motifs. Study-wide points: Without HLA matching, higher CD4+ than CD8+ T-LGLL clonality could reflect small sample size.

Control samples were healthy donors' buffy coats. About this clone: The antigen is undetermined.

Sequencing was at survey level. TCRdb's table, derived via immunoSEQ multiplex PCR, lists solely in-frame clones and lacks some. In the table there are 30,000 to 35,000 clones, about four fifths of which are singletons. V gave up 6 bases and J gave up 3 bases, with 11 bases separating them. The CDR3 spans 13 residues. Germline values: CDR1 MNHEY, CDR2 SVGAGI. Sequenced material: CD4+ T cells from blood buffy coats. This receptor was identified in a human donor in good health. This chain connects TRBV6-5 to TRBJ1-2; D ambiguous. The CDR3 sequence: CASSPNSDYGYTF. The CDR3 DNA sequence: TGTGCCAGCAGCCCGAATTCAGACTATGGCTACACCTTC.